This passage covers 23 T cell receptor beta chains from one sample sequenced in a study of blood T cells in healthy people across ages. With a J-beta primer mix and a sample-barcoded 5' primer, a second PCR ran about 7 to 12 cycles. TCRdb ran MiXCR on the 5' RACE reads and lists one entry per CDR3 protein. The repertoire holds over 1,200,000 distinct CDR3 sequences, approximately 60% seen once, with 6.5% to 8% in the top ten. Material for sequencing was blood. The origin of the receptors is a man aged 18 to 30 in good health.

The chain employs TRBV4-1 and TRBJ2-1, with 12 bases matching TRBD2. This CDR3 has 16 residues. Germline V gives CDR1 MGHRA, CDR2 YSYEKL. The J segment lost 8 bases and the V segment lost 0 bases, leaving 5 bases of the junction unmatched. CDR3 region: CASSQERTSGDDEQFF. The CDR3 DNA reads TGCGCCAGCAGCCAAGAGAGGACTAGCGGGGACGATGAGCAGTTCTTC.

This clonotype was seen only a few times. This rearrangement joins TRBV11-2 to TRBJ2-7; 9 bases agree with TRBD2. The CDR3 sequence is 17 residues long. Germline CDR1 and CDR2: SGHAT and FQNNGV. The junction had 8 bases not matched to a gene; V was cut back by 0 bases and J by 2 bases. The CDR3: CASSLDGASGIPYEQYF. DNA for the CDR3: TGTGCCAGCAGCTTAGATGGAGCTAGCGGGATTCCCTACGAGCAGTACTTC.

In the case of this clonotype: Because it lacks the conserved phenylalanine or tryptophan at the end, this CDR3 is likely a read error. The chain joins TRBV29-1 to TRBJ2-2; D is tentatively TRBD1 or TRBD2 (5 bases each). Germline V CDR1 and CDR2: SQVTM, ANQGSEA. This CDR3 region has 14 residues. V was clipped by 6 bases and J by 1 base, with 12 bases between them. CDR3 in amino acids: CSVREGENTGELFI. The DNA of the CDR3 is TGCAGCGTACGGGAAGGGGAGAACACCGGGGAGCTGTTTATT.

The chain carries TRBV7-2 and TRBJ1-4; a weak D match, TRBD1 (5 bases). The CDR3 is made up of 15 amino acids. V lost 1 base and J lost 8, with 14 bases in between. The germline V gene has CDR1 SGHTA and CDR2 FQGNSA. As DNA, the CDR3 is TGTGCCAGCAGCTTAGTCTCGAGGGGTTCGGAAAAACTGTTTTTT. Its protein is CASSLVSRGSEKLFF.

V gene TRBV3-1 combines with J gene TRBJ1-4, with D possibly matching TRBD1 (5 bases). Trimming took off 0 bases at V and 8 bases at J, with 19 bases between the two ends. The CDR3 consists of 17 residues. Germline V gene data show CDR1 as LGHDT and CDR2 as YNNKEL (reference sequence). The CDR3 is CASSQDIADSLGEKLFF. For the CDR3, the DNA is TGTGCCAGCAGCCAAGATATTGCCGACAGCCTGGGGGAAAAACTGTTTTTT.

The chain recombines TRBV7-9 with TRBJ2-2; no reliable D call. With 2 bases removed from V and 10 bases from J, the gap between germline ends came to 8 bases. The CDR3 consists of 12 residues. CDR1 is SEHNR, CDR2 FQNEAQ, per germline (reference sequence). CDR3 nucleotides: TGTGCCAGCAGCTTATACCCGGTGGAGCTGTTTTTT. Translating gives CASSLYPVELFF. Full variable domain (remainder filled in from reference TRBV7-9 and TRBJ2-2): DTGVSQNPRHKITKRGQNVTFRCDPISEHNRLYWYRQTLGQGPEFLTYFQNEAQLEKSRLLSDRFSAERPKGSFSTLEIQRTEQGDSAMYLCASSLYPVELFFGEGSRLTVL.

V usage is TRBV2 and J usage is TRBJ2-3, with 9 bases identical to TRBD1. Germline assignment: CDR1 SNHLY and CDR2 FYNNEI. The length of the CDR3 is 17 residues. Trimming removed 3 bases from V and 3 bases from J; junction bases left unmatched: 10. CDR3: CASSEGAATGGTDTQYF. The CDR3 region has the DNA TGTGCCAGCAGTGAGGGAGCGGCGACAGGGGGGACAGATACGCAGTATTTT.

The sample holds a few counts of this clonotype. The chain employs TRBV27 and TRBJ2-1; 7 bases line up with TRBD2. The V and J ends lost 3 bases and 3 bases, in that order; junction bases with no gene match: 2. This CDR3 is built from 14 residues. Germline V gene data show CDR1 as MNHEY and CDR2 as SMNVEV (reference sequence). DNA of the CDR3: TGTGCCAGCAGTTTCCAGCGGGACTACAATGAGCAGTTCTTC. It codes for CASSFQRDYNEQFF.

The chain combines TRBV3-1 with TRBJ1-1; possible D gene TRBD1, 6 bases. V was cut by 0 bases and J by 11 bases, with 10 bases left in between. Germline-derived CDR1 and CDR2 are LGHDT and YNNKEL (reference sequence). There are 12 residues in the CDR3. The CDR3 loop is CASSQDYREAFF. The CDR3 nucleotides are TGTGCCAGCAGCCAAGATTACAGGGAGGCTTTCTTT.

The rearrangement links TRBV7-9 to TRBJ1-4, with D maybe TRBD1 (6 bases). This CDR3 has 18 residues. Between the trimmed V and J ends, which lost 5 bases and 4 bases, there was a span of 23 bases. Germline loops: CDR1 SEHNR, CDR2 FQNEAQ (reference sequence). The CDR3 protein is CASSPRRPDREINEKLFF. DNA of the CDR3: TGTGCCAGCAGCCCCCGCCGGCCGGACAGAGAAATTAATGAAAAACTGTTTTTT.

The chain couples TRBV6-5 to TRBJ2-7; 7 nucleotides agree with TRBD1. The germline V gene has CDR1 MNHEY and CDR2 SVGAGI. Trimming at V came to 10 bases and at J to 2 bases, leaving 5 bases not matched to a gene. The CDR3 has 12 amino acids. This chain's CDR3 is CATTGTAYEQYF. CDR3 nucleotides: TGTGCCACCACCGGGACAGCCTACGAGCAGTACTTC.

The chain employs TRBV20-1 and TRBJ2-1; a weak D match, TRBD2 (6 bases). V was clipped by 5 bases and J by 9 bases, with 17 bases between them. Germline CDR1 and CDR2: DFQATT and SNEGSKA (reference sequence). The CDR3 contains 13 residues. The CDR3, as DNA: TGCAGTGCTGCTGATGTGGCGCGGGGTGAGCAGTTCTTC. It yields the protein CSAADVARGEQFF.

The CDR3 reads CASSRSGTSPTYEQYF. DNA of the CDR3: TGTGCCAGCAGCCGCTCGGGGACTAGCCCGACCTACGAGCAGTACTTC. This chain links TRBV11-2 with TRBJ2-5; 9 nucleotides line up with TRBD2. The end of the DNA is better explained by TRBJ2-7, so the J call may be wrong. Looked up from germline, CDR1 is SGHAT and CDR2 is FQNNGV. The CDR3 sequence is 16 residues long.

This rearrangement joins TRBV6-5 to TRBJ2-2; D ambiguous. Trimming shortened V by 0 bases and J by 7 bases, and 3 bases separated the two germline ends. The CDR3 runs to 12 residues. Per the germline V gene, CDR1 is MNHEY and CDR2 is SVGAGI. DNA for the CDR3: TGTGCCAGCAGTTACTCTTTCGGGGAGCTGTTTTTT. This gives the protein CASSYSFGELFF.

This clonotype was detected only a few times. The rearrangement joins TRBV20-1 to TRBJ2-6; TRBD1 is a possible D gene (5 bases). With 6 bases removed from V and 5 bases from J, the gap between germline ends came to 5 bases. CDR3 length: 11 amino acids. The V gene's germline CDR1 is DFQATT and CDR2 SNEGSKA (reference sequence). The CDR3 protein is CSAGRANVLTF. The CDR3 DNA is TGCAGTGCGGGGCGGGCCAACGTCCTGACTTTC.

The chain uses TRBV2 and TRBJ2-5; a possible D gene is TRBD2 (6 bases). The CDR3 totals 15 residues. V was trimmed by 4 bases and J by 5 bases, leaving 17 bases between them. Per germline, CDR1 SNHLY and CDR2 FYNNEI. The CDR3 spells CASSGGTLGGETQYF. The CDR3 coding sequence is TGTGCCAGCAGTGGGGGGACCCTCGGAGGGGAGACCCAGTACTTC.

The rearrangement uses TRBV11-2 and TRBJ1-1; no firm D call. Germline V gene sequence: CDR1 SGHAT, CDR2 FQNNGV. This CDR3 comprises 15 residues. Deletions cut 1 base from V and 4 bases from J, with 13 bases between. This chain's CDR3 is CASSLGSGYFTEAFF. CDR3 nucleotides: TGTGCCAGCAGCTTAGGGTCGGGGTATTTCACTGAAGCTTTCTTT.

This clonotype was counted a single time. This chain connects TRBV7-9 to TRBJ2-5, with 14 bases matching TRBD2. Germline-derived CDR1 and CDR2 are SEHNR and FQNEAQ (reference sequence). This CDR3 contains 17 residues. Trimming cost V 4 bases and J 3 bases; bases outside gene matches: 7. The CDR3 sequence: CASSYVPGLAGEETQYF. CDR3 nucleotide sequence: TGTGCCAGCAGCTACGTACCGGGACTAGCGGGAGAAGAGACCCAGTACTTC.

The chain combines TRBV29-1 with TRBJ2-1; D remains ambiguous. The length of the CDR3 is 12 residues. V lost 6 bases, J lost 2 bases, and 8 bases lay in between. CDR1 SQVTM and CDR2 ANQGSEA come from the germline V gene. The CDR3 DNA is TGCAGCGTGTACCGACCCTACAATGAGCAGTTCTTC. Residues: CSVYRPYNEQFF.

Here the CDR3 DNA reads TGCAGTGCTAACGACAACCAAAGGGGCATTCAGTACTTC. Protein sequence: CSANDNQRGIQYF. This chain links TRBV20-1 with TRBJ2-4; the D gene is possibly TRBD1 (5 bases). The CDR3 is made up of 13 amino acids. With 4 bases removed from V and 9 bases from J, the gap between germline ends came to 16 bases. Germline V gives CDR1 DFQATT, CDR2 SNEGSKA (reference sequence).

The rearrangement joins TRBV20-1 to TRBJ2-6; 9 positions agree with TRBD1. V lost 4 bases, J lost 3 bases, and 4 bases stayed unmatched. This CDR3 has 15 residues. Germline assignment: CDR1 DFQATT and CDR2 SNEGSKA (reference sequence). The DNA for the CDR3 is TGCAGTGCTACCCGGACAGGGGATGGGGCCAACGTCCTGACTTTC. Translated: CSATRTGDGANVLTF.

V is TRBV7-8 and J is TRBJ1-4; 11 bases are shared with TRBD1. The CDR3 covers 17 residues. The trim removed 2 bases at V and 1 base at J, leaving 3 bases unmatched. Germline CDR1 reads SGHVS; CDR2 reads FQNEAQ. CDR3 in DNA: TGTGCCAGCAGCTTAACCGGGACAGGGGGAACTAATGAAAAACTGTTTTTT. Translating it yields CASSLTGTGGTNEKLFF.

This clonotype was detected a few times. This rearrangement joins TRBV29-1 to TRBJ2-5; 7 positions agree with TRBD2. The CDR3 extends over 12 amino acids. Unmatched junction bases numbered 6, after V lost 6 bases and J lost 5 bases. Germline CDR1 SQVTM, CDR2 ANQGSEA. CDR3 residues: CSVTSDGETQYF. The CDR3 nucleotides read TGCAGCGTAACTAGCGACGGGGAGACCCAGTACTTC.